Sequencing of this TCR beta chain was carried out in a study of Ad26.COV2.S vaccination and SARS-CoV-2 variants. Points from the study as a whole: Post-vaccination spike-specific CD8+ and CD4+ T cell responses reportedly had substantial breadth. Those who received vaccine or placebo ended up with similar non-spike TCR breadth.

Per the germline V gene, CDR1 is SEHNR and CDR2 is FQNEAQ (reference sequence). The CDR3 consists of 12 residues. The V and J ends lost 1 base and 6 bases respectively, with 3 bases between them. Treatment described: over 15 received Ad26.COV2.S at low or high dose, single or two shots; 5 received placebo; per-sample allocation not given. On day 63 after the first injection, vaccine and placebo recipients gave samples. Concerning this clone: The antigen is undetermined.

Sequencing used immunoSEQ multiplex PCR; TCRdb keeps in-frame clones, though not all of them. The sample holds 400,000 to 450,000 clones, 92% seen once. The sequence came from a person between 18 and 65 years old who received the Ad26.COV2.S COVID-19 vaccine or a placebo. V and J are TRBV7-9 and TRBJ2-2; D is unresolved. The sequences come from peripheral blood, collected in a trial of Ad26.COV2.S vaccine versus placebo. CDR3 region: CASSLGPGELFF. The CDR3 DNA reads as TGTGCCAGCAGCTTAGGTCCCGGGGAGCTGTTTTTT.